One sample yielded the 3 T cell receptor beta chains listed below, sequenced in a study of long-term antiretroviral therapy in people with HIV. Survey-level immunoSEQ v3.0 assays were run. This table comes from immunoSEQ multiplex PCR, and its TCRdb copy is limited to in-frame clones, with some not included. The top ten hold roughly 8.2% of the sample, which has about 26,000 clones, over 65% seen once. The sample here was unsorted PBMCs, taken 4.7 to 5 years after starting antiretroviral therapy. The receptors come from a man aged 40-49 years with HIV.

The genes are TRBV19 and TRBJ1-2, with TRBD1 matching 8 bases. Trimming at V came to 5 bases and at J to 4 bases, leaving 6 bases not matched to a gene. Germline V gives CDR1 LNHDA, CDR2 SQIVND (reference sequence). CDR3 size: 14 residues. The CDR3 reads CASSPQGEGYGYTF. The CDR3 DNA sequence: TGTGCCAGTAGTCCACAGGGGGAGGGCTATGGCTACACCTTC.

The chain couples TRBV9 to TRBJ1-5; D might be TRBD1 (6 bases). The CDR3 length is 14 residues. V was trimmed by 4 bases and J by 1 base, leaving 9 bases between them. The germline CDR1 and CDR2 sequences are SGDLS and YYNGEE. DNA for the CDR3: TGTGCCAGCAGCTCCGACAGGAGCAATCAGCCCCAGCATTTT. Its translation is CASSSDRSNQPQHF.

The chain links TRBV5-6 to TRBJ1-6; tentative D call: TRBD1 (5 bases). The CDR3 has 18 residues. V lost 0 bases and J lost 3, with 16 bases in between. Germline loops: CDR1 SGHDT, CDR2 YYEEEE. CDR3 loop: CASSLDQGTGVYNSPLHF. The CDR3 coding sequence is TGTGCCAGCAGCTTGGACCAGGGCACTGGGGTCTATAATTCACCCCTCCACTTT.